Shown below are 23 T cell receptor beta chains from a single sample sequenced in a study of blood T cell repertoires in COVID-19. Profiled with immunoSEQ multiplex PCR; TCRdb holds only in-frame clones, not every one. The sample includes approximately 160,000 clones, around 81% of them seen just once. The sequenced sample consisted of peripheral blood. These receptors originate from a man aged 55 to 70 with active or convalescent COVID-19.

The chain has TRBV6-1 and TRBJ1-2, with D perhaps TRBD1 (5 bases). Germline V gene data show CDR1 as MNHNS and CDR2 as SASEGT. V lost 0 bases and J lost 3, with 11 bases in between. The CDR3 covers 15 residues. DNA for the CDR3: TGTGCCAGCAGTGAAGCGGAAAGGGGCGACTATGGCTACACCTTC. Translated, it gives CASSEAERGDYGYTF.

V gene TRBV3-1 (or the pseudogene TRBV3-2) combines with J gene TRBJ2-7; the match to TRBD2 covers 13 bases. Germline CDR1 is LGHDT and CDR2 is YNNKEL (reference sequence). The CDR3 is 16 amino acids. V shed 4 bases, J shed 7 bases, and the junction held 10 bases outside the gene matches. The CDR3 nucleotides read TGTGCCAGCAGCCGAACGGGACTAGCGGGATACGGAGAGCAGTACTTC. Translating gives CASSRTGLAGYGEQYF.

CDR3 nucleotide sequence: TGTGCCAGCAGCTCCTGGGGGCTAGGTGGCGGTGAGCAGTTCTTC. It specifies CASSSWGLGGGEQFF. The genes are TRBV5-4 and TRBJ2-1, with D possibly matching TRBD1 (6 bases). The CDR3 is made up of 15 amino acids. V gave up 3 bases and J gave up 9 bases, with 19 bases separating them. Germline lookup yields CDR1 SGHNT and CDR2 YYREEE (reference sequence).

V is TRBV4-1 and J is TRBJ1-3, with a possible D match to TRBD1 (6 bases). V shed 4 bases and J shed 1 base, with 11 bases lying between them. Germline loops: CDR1 MGHRA, CDR2 YSYEKL. The length of the CDR3 is 15 residues. CDR3 loop: CASSPTQGSGNTIYF. CDR3 coding DNA: TGCGCCAGCAGCCCGACACAGGGATCTGGAAACACCATATATTTT.

The chain links TRBV14 to TRBJ2-2; D remains unclear. Looked up from germline, CDR1 is SGHDN and CDR2 is FVKESK. This CDR3 contains 13 residues. Trimming cost V 4 bases and J 6 bases, with 9 bases left between them. The CDR3 reads CASSPRRAGELFF. CDR3 nucleotides: TGTGCCAGCAGCCCACGAAGAGCCGGGGAGCTGTTTTTT.

This chain joins TRBV4-1 and TRBJ2-3, with TRBD2 matching 10 bases. This CDR3 spans 14 amino acids. With V trimmed by 3 bases and J by 6 bases, 3 bases remained unmatched. Germline CDR1 and CDR2: MGHRA and YSYEKL. The CDR3 is CASSQGTSEDTQYF. In DNA form, the CDR3 reads TGCGCCAGCAGCCAGGGGACTAGCGAGGATACGCAGTATTTT.

The chain is built from TRBV6-1 and TRBJ2-7; TRBD2 agrees at 9 bases. The germline V gene encodes CDR1 MNHNS and CDR2 SASEGT. V shed 4 bases, J shed 1 base, and the junction held 11 bases outside the gene matches. CDR3 length: 17 amino acids. CDR3 sequence reads: CASSVSKLAGSSYEQYF. CDR3 sequence (DNA): TGTGCCAGCAGTGTTTCTAAGCTAGCGGGATCATCCTACGAGCAGTACTTC.

This chain connects TRBV29-1 to TRBJ2-7; D is possibly TRBD2 (6 bases). The CDR3 is 12 residues long. From germline, CDR1 is SQVTM and CDR2 ANQGSEA. Trimming cost V 0 bases and J 4 bases, with 7 bases left between them. In nucleotides, the CDR3 is TGCAGCGTTGAAGATGGGACTTACGAGCAGTACTTC. Amino acid sequence: CSVEDGTYEQYF.

The chain links TRBV6-4 to TRBJ2-1, with TRBD2 matching 10 bases. The germline CDR1 and CDR2 sequences are MRHNA and SNTAGT. V lost 5 bases and J lost 8; bases outside the gene matches: 12. This CDR3 has 16 residues. In DNA form, the CDR3 reads TGTGCCAGCAGTCCAGGCGTCGAGCGGGGGGGCCATGAGCAGTTCTTC. Amino acids: CASSPGVERGGHEQFF.

The chain combines TRBV5-1 with TRBJ1-6, with 7 bases aligning to TRBD1. There are 16 residues in the CDR3. Trimming at V came to 4 bases and at J to 3 bases, leaving 7 bases not matched to a gene. The germline CDR1 and CDR2 sequences are SGHRS and YFSETQ. CDR3 bases: TGCGCCAGCAGCCCAGGGACAGCCAGCTATAATTCACCCCTCCACTTT. Its protein is CASSPGTASYNSPLHF.

This clone showed up just once. The V gene is TRBV9, the J gene TRBJ2-7, with 7 bases lining up with TRBD2. Germline trimming cut 0 bases from V and 0 bases from J; bases unmatched to any gene: 6. The CDR3 covers 16 residues. Germline V gene sequence: CDR1 SGDLS, CDR2 YYNGEE. The CDR3 loop is CASSVDGSSGSYEQYF. The CDR3 DNA follows: TGTGCCAGCAGCGTAGATGGCTCTAGCGGCTCCTACGAGCAGTACTTC.

The chain recombines TRBV5-4 with TRBJ2-7; 13 bases fit TRBD2. Germline CDR1 and CDR2: SGHNT and YYREEE (reference sequence). The V gene end was trimmed by 2 bases and the J gene end by 4 bases; junction bases not matched to a gene: 3. The CDR3 loop spans 15 amino acids. The CDR3 DNA is TGTGCCAGCAGCTTACTAGCGGGAGGGTCGTACGAGCAGTACTTC. Protein: CASSLLAGGSYEQYF.

The chain couples TRBV14 to TRBJ2-7, with TRBD1 matching over 7 bases. The germline V gene has CDR1 SGHDN and CDR2 FVKESK. J was trimmed by 3 bases and V by 5 bases; bases with no gene match: 13. This CDR3 contains 16 residues. The CDR3 loop reads CASSSDNPGQIYEQYF. Written as DNA, the CDR3 is TGTGCCAGCAGCTCAGACAATCCGGGACAGATCTACGAGCAGTACTTC. Combining the CDR3 with reference TRBV14 and TRBJ2-7 gives the whole variable domain EAGVTQFPSHSVIEKGQTVTLRCDPISGHDNLYWYRRVMGKEIKFLLHFVKESKQDESGMPNNRFLAERTGGTYSTLKVQPAELEDSGVYFCASSSDNPGQIYEQYFGPGTRLTVT.

The chain recombines TRBV5-5 with TRBJ1-6; 7 positions match TRBD1. In germline, CDR1 is SGHKS, CDR2 YYEKEE (reference sequence). Unmatched junction bases numbered 7, after V lost 4 bases and J lost 3 bases. The CDR3 sequence is 16 residues long. The CDR3 here is CASSPQGGNYNSPLHF. DNA of the CDR3: TGTGCCAGCAGCCCGCAGGGGGGAAACTATAATTCACCCCTCCACTTT.

The chain carries TRBV6-5 and TRBJ2-1, with D maybe TRBD2 (5 bases). This CDR3 has 15 amino acids. Germline CDR1 reads MNHEY; CDR2 reads SVGAGI. Trimming took off 5 bases at V and 10 bases at J, with 21 bases between the two ends. CDR3 bases: TGTGCCAGCAGTAACCCCGGGATAAACCGAAACGAGCAGTTCTTC. It is translated as CASSNPGINRNEQFF.

The rearrangement joins TRBV9 to TRBJ1-5; weak D call: TRBD1 (5 bases). The germline V gene encodes CDR1 SGDLS and CDR2 YYNGEE. The CDR3 is made up of 13 amino acids. V lost 3 bases, J lost 3 bases, and 7 bases lay in between. The CDR3: CASSAGVNQPQHF. The CDR3 DNA reads TGTGCCAGCAGCGCGGGGGTCAATCAGCCCCAGCATTTT.

The J gene is TRBJ1-3, the V gene TRBV6-6; D unresolved. V was cut by 6 bases and J by 0 bases, with 9 bases left in between. The CDR3 totals 14 residues. Germline assignment: CDR1 MNHNY and CDR2 SVGAGI (reference sequence). CDR3 sequence: CASRGDYSGNTIYF. In DNA, the CDR3 is TGTGCCAGCAGGGGAGACTACTCTGGAAACACCATATATTTT.

The genes are TRBV19 and TRBJ1-4; D not resolved. This CDR3 has 15 amino acids. V was trimmed by 5 bases and J by 3 bases, leaving 13 bases between them. Germline V lookup: CDR1 LNHDA, CDR2 SQIVND (reference sequence). In DNA form, the CDR3 reads TGTGCCAGTAGTCCTCGACAACCACCTAATGAAAAACTGTTTTTT. The encoded protein is CASSPRQPPNEKLFF.

The chain is built from TRBV6-5 and TRBJ2-2; maybe TRBD2 (5 bases). V was pared by 2 bases and J by 4 bases, with 11 bases between. This CDR3 comprises 15 residues. Per the germline V gene, CDR1 is MNHEY and CDR2 is SVGAGI. The CDR3 sequence is CASSYTRRGTGELFF. The CDR3 DNA follows: TGTGCCAGCAGTTACACCCGTCGGGGCACCGGGGAGCTGTTTTTT.

There are a few counts of this clone. The V and J genes are TRBV4-1 and TRBJ2-1; D gene unclear. Trimming left V 1 base short and J 4 bases short, with 8 bases between. The germline V gene encodes CDR1 MGHRA and CDR2 YSYEKL. The CDR3 covers 14 residues. Here the CDR3 reads CASSQVGLYNEQFF. CDR3 DNA sequence: TGCGCCAGCAGCCAAGTCGGTCTTTACAATGAGCAGTTCTTC.

This chain connects TRBV6-5 to TRBJ2-5; 7 bases match TRBD2. This CDR3 contains 13 residues. From germline, CDR1 is MNHEY and CDR2 SVGAGI. Germline trimming cut 6 bases from V and 5 bases from J; bases unmatched to any gene: 6. Here the CDR3 reads CASRRREWETQYF. In DNA form, the CDR3 reads TGTGCCAGCAGGAGGCGGGAGTGGGAGACCCAGTACTTC.

V is TRBV6-5 and J is TRBJ1-6; no reliable D call. Germline V gene data show CDR1 as MNHEY and CDR2 as SVGAGI. The V end lost 0 bases, the J end lost 10 bases, and 10 bases lay between the germline ends. This CDR3 region has 14 residues. The CDR3 region is CASSYSRGTSPLHF. CDR3 DNA sequence: TGTGCCAGCAGTTACTCGCGGGGAACCTCACCCCTCCACTTT.

The J gene is TRBJ2-1, the V gene TRBV6-6; D not certain. The CDR3 spans 17 residues. CDR1 and CDR2 (germline): MNHNY, SVGAGI (reference sequence). V was pared by 5 bases and J by 3 bases, with 20 bases between. CDR3 coding DNA: TGTGCCAGCAGTCGACGCCCAGCGCTTGTAGGCTACAATGAGCAGTTCTTC. Translated: CASSRRPALVGYNEQFF.